This T cell receptor (beta chain) was found in a study of blood T cell repertoires in COVID-19. TCRdb's copy holds only in-frame clones and misses some; the assay was immunoSEQ multiplex PCR. The table records more than 110,000 clones, roughly 76% of them present only once. Germline V gene data show CDR1 as LGHNA and CDR2 as YSLEER. V lost 5 bases and J lost 2; bases outside the gene matches: 7. The CDR3 runs 16 residues. Sequenced material: peripheral blood. This receptor was identified in a woman in her forties or fifties with active or convalescent COVID-19. This sequence joins TRBV4-3 and TRBJ1-1; 11 bases align to TRBD1. This CDR3 reads CASSSGTGGPNTEAFF. In DNA, the CDR3 is TGCGCCAGCAGCTCCGGGACAGGGGGGCCTAACACTGAAGCTTTCTTT.